This TCR beta chain was sequenced during a study of HIV-infected patients and healthy controls. This clonotype was recorded at least ten times. MiXCR, applied by TCRdb to the 5' RACE reads, yields one record per CDR3 protein. The sample consists of about 63,000 distinct CDR3 sequences, around 17% of them appearing once. The CDR3 runs 14 residues. Germline V gene lookup returns CDR1 KGHSH and CDR2 LQKENI. V lost 3 bases and J 1 base, leaving 9 bases between the germline ends. V gene TRBV18 combines with J gene TRBJ2-5; unclear D gene. This clonotype was sampled from a human donor in good health. The sample consisted of CD4+ T cells from blood. The CDR3 loop is CASSPSLSQETQYF. In DNA, the CDR3 is TGTGCCAGCTCACCTTCCCTTTCCCAAGAGACCCAGTACTTC.